One T cell receptor beta chain is described in this entry. Antigen: not known. Looked up from germline, CDR1 is MGHRA and CDR2 is YSYEKL. Trimming left V 4 bases short and J 4 bases short, with 14 bases between. This CDR3 spans 15 amino acids. This sample is part of a study of CD8+ T cells in alopecia areata. Broader study findings: Possibly because of HLA-related factors, TCR sharing was less clear across patients than in mice. Scalp sequencing also captures normal skin's resident alphabeta T cells. Relative to normal scalp, lesional scalp, especially alopecia totalis/universalis, showed higher clonality.

Sequencing templates came from extracted RNA that was reverse transcribed into cDNA. Sequencing was performed with immunoSEQ multiplex PCR; in TCRdb, only in-frame clones are kept and a portion is missing. The data hold about 200,000 clones, with approximately 60% observed a single time. This chain joins TRBV4-1 and TRBJ2-1; D not resolved. The material sequenced was CD8+ T cells sorted from blood. The clonotype was recovered from a human donor in good health. The CDR3 loop is CASSRGRMDYNEQFF. The DNA of the CDR3 is TGCGCCAGCAGCCGGGGTAGGATGGATTACAATGAGCAGTTCTTC.